This T cell receptor (beta chain) was captured by sequencing in a study of response to subunit inactivated influenza vaccine. V lost 7 bases, J lost 2 bases, and 12 bases lay in between. CDR1 and CDR2 (germline): MDHEN, SYDVKM. The CDR3 covers 14 residues. MiXCR was run by TCRdb on the RT-PCR reads, yielding one entry per CDR3 protein. Of 500,000 to 550,000 distinct CDR3 sequences in the sample, roughly 25% are singletons; the top ten hold approximately 2.9%. This clonotype was found a few times. These records were also assigned to another study, of T cells expressing NK-cell markers. That study reports: Beta-chain TCR cDNA was generated via 5'RACE template switching with UMIs. In several donors, dominant clonotypes made up about 25-60.1% of CD3+CD56-NKG2C+ cells. HCMV specificity of the expanded NKG2C+ T cell clones was not established.

This receptor was identified in a man aged 45-65 years who received an inactivated influenza vaccine. The source was CD4+ T cells sorted from PBMCs, collected about 11 days after vaccination. The chain recombines TRBV28 with TRBJ2-1; no reliable D call. The CDR3 loop reads CASNSGRAYNEQFF. The CDR3 region has the DNA TGTGCCAGCAATTCTGGTAGAGCCTACAATGAGCAGTTCTTC. The whole variable domain, remainder taken from reference TRBV28 and TRBJ2-1, is DVKVTQSSRYLVKRTGEKVFLECVQDMDHENMFWYRQDPGLGLRLIYFSYDVKMKEKGDIPEGYSVSREKKERFSLILESASTNQTSMYLCASNSGRAYNEQFFGPGTRLTVL.